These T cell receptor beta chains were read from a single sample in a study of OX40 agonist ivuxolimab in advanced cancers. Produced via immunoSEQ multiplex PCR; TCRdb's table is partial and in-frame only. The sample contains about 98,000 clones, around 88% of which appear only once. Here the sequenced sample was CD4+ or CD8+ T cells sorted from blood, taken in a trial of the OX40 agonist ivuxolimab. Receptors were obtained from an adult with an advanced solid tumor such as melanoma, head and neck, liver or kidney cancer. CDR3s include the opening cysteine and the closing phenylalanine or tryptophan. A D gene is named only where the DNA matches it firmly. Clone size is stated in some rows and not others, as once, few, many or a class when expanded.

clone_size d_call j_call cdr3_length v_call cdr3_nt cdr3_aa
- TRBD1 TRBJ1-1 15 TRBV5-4 TGTGCCAGCAGCTTACAAGGACAGGGGAACACTGAAGCTTTCTTT CASSLQGQGNTEAFF
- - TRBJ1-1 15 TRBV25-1 TGTGCCAGCAGCCTCCATGGGGGGGCAGTGTCGGAAGCTTTCTTT CASSLHGGAVSEAFF
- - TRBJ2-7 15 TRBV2 TGTGCCAGCACCCAGGGGGGGGGCCCGTCATACGAGCAGTACTTC CASTQGGGPSYEQYF
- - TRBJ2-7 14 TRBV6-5 TGTGCCAGCAGGATTAGACGCGGACCCTACGAGCAGTACTTC CASRIRRGPYEQYF
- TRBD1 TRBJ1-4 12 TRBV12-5 TGTGCTAGTGGTTTGGCAGGGGGCCAGACGTTTTTT CASGLAGGQTFF
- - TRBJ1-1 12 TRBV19 TGTGCCAGTGCCAAATTGTCTAACGAGGCTTTCTTT CASAKLSNEAFF
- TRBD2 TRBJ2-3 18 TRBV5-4 TGTGCCAGCAGCTTGGCCAATGAAGGCGGGGGGGCAAGTGATACGCAGTATTTT CASSLANEGGGASDTQYF
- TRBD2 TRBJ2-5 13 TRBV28 TGTGCCAGCCGGCTGACTAGCGTAGAGACCCAGTACTTC CASRLTSVETQYF
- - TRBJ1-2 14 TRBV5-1 TGCGCCAGCAGCTTGGAGCGGCAGAACTATGGCTACACCTTC CASSLERQNYGYTF
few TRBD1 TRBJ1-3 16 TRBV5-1 TGCGCCAGCAGCGGTGTCACAGGGGGCACTTCGGACACCATATATTTT CASSGVTGGTSDTIYF
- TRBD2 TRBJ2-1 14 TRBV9 TGTGCCAGCGCCGGGACTAGCGCTTACAATGAGCAGTTCTTC CASAGTSAYNEQFF
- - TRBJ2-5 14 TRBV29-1 TGCAGCGTTGAAGAAGGTATGGGGAAAGAGACCCAGTACTTC CSVEEGMGKETQYF
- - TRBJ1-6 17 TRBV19 TGTGCCAGTAGTATAGATCGTAGGTGGAAAAATAATTCACCCCTCCACTTT CASSIDRRWKNNSPLHF
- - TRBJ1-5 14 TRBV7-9 TGTGCCAGCAGCACCGGGGGGGCCTCCCGGGCCCAGCATTTT CASSTGGASRAQHF
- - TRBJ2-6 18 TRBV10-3 TGTGCCATCCGAAGTAACGGGGGCAGTTTCTCTGGGGCCAACGTCCTGACTTTC CAIRSNGGSFSGANVLTF
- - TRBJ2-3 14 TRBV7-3 TGTGCCAGCAGCCCGGGAACCCGCACAGATACGCAGTATTTT CASSPGTRTDTQYF
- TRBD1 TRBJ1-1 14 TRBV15 TGTGCCACCAGCAGGGGACAGGGAATGTCTGAAGCTTTCTTT CATSRGQGMSEAFF
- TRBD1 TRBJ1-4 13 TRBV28 TGTGCCAGCAGAGACAGGGGGAATGAAAAACTGTTTTTT CASRDRGNEKLFF
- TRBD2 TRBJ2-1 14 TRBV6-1 TGTGCCAGCCTAAGTAGGGGAGGGAGCAATGAGCAGTTCTTC CASLSRGGSNEQFF
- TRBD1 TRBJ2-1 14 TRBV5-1 TGCGCCAGCAGCCCTGGACAGGGGTACAATGAGCAGTTCTTC CASSPGQGYNEQFF
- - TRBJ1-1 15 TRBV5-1 TGCGCCAGCAGCTTGTCTGGGGCCGTGAACACTGAAGCTTTCTTT CASSLSGAVNTEAFF
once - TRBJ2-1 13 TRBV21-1 TGTGCCAGCAGCACTCCCCCCAGGGGAGAGCAGTTCTTC CASSTPPRGEQFF
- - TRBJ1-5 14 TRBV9 TGTGCCAGCAGCGTAGATAGGGAAGGGCAGCCCCAGCATTTT CASSVDREGQPQHF
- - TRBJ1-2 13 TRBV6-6 TGTGCCAGCAGTTTCGAGGGGGTTGGGGGCTACACCTTC CASSFEGVGGYTF
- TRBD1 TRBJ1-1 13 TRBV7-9 TGTGCCAGCAGCCCAACAGGGGCGACTGAAGCTTTCTTT CASSPTGATEAFF
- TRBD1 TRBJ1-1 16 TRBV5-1 TGCGCCAGCAGCAGGACAGGGGGCGGTGGGAACACTGAAGCTTTCTTT CASSRTGGGGNTEAFF
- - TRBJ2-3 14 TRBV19 TGTGCCAGTAGTATTGGTGGGAGCACAGATACGCAGTATTTT CASSIGGSTDTQYF
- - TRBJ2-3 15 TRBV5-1 TGCGCCAGCAGCTTAGTTATGAGAACACAGGATACGCAGTATTTT CASSLVMRTQDTQYF
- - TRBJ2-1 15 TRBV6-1 TGTGCCAGCAGTGAAGGGACCCAGGTGTGGGATGAGCAGTTCTTC CASSEGTQVWDEQFF
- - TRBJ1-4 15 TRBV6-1 TGTGCCAGCAATTCAGGGAGGGGAACTAATGAAAAACTGTTTTTT CASNSGRGTNEKLFF
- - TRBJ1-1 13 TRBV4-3 TGCGCCAGCAGCCAACTTCGGAACACTGAAGCTTTCTTT CASSQLRNTEAFF
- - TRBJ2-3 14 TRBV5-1 TGCGCCAGCAGCTTGGCCACGGAATCAGATACGCAGTATTTT CASSLATESDTQYF
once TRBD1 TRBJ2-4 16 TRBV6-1 TGTGCCAGCAGTGACATAGGACAGGGCCTTAGTATCATTCAGTACTTC CASSDIGQGLSIIQYF
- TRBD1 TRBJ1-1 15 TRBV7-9 TGTGCCAGCAGCCCTAGAGACAGGGCGGCCACTGAAGCTTTCTTT CASSPRDRAATEAFF
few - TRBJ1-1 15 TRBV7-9 TGTGCCAGCAGCTCGGGTGACAGGTTGAACACTGAAGCTTTCTTT CASSSGDRLNTEAFF
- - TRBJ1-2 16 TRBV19 TGTGCCAGTAAAGGTGTGGAGGCAGGGCGAAACTATGGCTACACCTTC CASKGVEAGRNYGYTF
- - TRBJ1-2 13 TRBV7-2 TGTGCCAGCAGCCCCCCGCGGGGCGGTGGCTACACCTTC CASSPPRGGGYTF
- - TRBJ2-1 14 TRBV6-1 TGTGCCAGCAGTATCCTACCCTTCTACAATGAGCAGTTCTTC CASSILPFYNEQFF
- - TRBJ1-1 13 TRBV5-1 TGCGCCAGCAGCATAGAACAACAGACTGAAGCTTTCTTT CASSIEQQTEAFF
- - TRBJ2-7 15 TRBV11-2 TGTGCCAGCAGCCCACGTCTGGACGGATTCTACGAGCAGTACTTC CASSPRLDGFYEQYF
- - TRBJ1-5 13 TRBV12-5 TGTGCTAGTGGTTCCTTGGCGGGGCAGCCCCAGCATTTT CASGSLAGQPQHF